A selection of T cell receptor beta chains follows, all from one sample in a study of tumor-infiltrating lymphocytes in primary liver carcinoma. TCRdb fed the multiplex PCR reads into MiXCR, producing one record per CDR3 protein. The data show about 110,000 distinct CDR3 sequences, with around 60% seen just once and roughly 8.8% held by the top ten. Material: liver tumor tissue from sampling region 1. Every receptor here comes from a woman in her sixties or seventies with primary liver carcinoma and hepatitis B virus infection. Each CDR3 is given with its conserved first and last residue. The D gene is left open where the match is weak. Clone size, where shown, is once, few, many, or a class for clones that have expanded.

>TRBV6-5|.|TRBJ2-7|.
TGTGCCAGCAGTTACTGGTCTAGATCCTATGAGCAGTACTTC
CASSYWSRSYEQYF
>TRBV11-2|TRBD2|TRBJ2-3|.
TGTGCCAGCAGCAGACTAGCAGGAGGTGGAGCAGATGCGCAGTATTTT
CASSRLAGGGADAQYF
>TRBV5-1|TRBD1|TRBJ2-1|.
TGCGCCAGCAGCTGTCTCGGGACAGGGGCCTACAATGAGCAGTTCTTC
CASSCLGTGAYNEQFF
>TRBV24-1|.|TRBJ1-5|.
TGTGCCACCAGTGATTTGCGGTCCCACCGGCATCAGCCCCAGCATTTT
CATSDLRSHRHQPQHF
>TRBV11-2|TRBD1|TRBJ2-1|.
TGTGCCAGCAGCCCGCCGGGGGACAGGGGGCCCAATGAGCAGTTCTTC
CASSPPGDRGPNEQFF
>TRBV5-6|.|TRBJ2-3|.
TGTGCCGGGGGCCCCACAGATACGCAGTATTTT
CAGGPTDTQYF
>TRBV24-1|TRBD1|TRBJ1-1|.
TGTGCCACCAGTGGGGGACAGGGCCTGGCTGAAGCTTTCTTT
CATSGGQGLAEAFF
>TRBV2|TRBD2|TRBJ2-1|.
TGTGCCAGCACCAGCGGGAGTCGCAATGAGCAGTTCTTC
CASTSGSRNEQFF
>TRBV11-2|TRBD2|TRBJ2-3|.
TGCGCCATCAGGCCCTCTGCGACTAGCACAAATACGCAGTATTTT
CAIRPSATSTNTQYF
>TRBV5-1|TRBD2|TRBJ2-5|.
TGCGCCAGCAGCTCCGGCAGGGGTAGCGGGAGGTCAGAGGCCCAGTACTTC
CASSSGRGSGRSEAQYF
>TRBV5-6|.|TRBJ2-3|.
TGTGCCAGCAGCTTGATCGGGGCAACAGATACGCAGTATTTT
CASSLIGATDTQYF
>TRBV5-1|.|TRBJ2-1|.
TGCGCCAGCAGTTTGGCCCTGCACAATTTCTACAATGAGCAGTTCTTC
CASSLALHNFYNEQFF
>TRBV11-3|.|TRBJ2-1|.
TGTGCCAGCAGCCTTAACAGTAACACCTACAATGAGCAGTTCTTC
CASSLNSNTYNEQFF
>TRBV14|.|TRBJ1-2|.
TGTGCTAGCAGCCTTCCCGTGACGCTGACCCATGGCTACACCTTC
CASSLPVTLTHGYTF
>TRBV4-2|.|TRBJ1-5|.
TGTGCCAGCAGCCAAGTAATGGGGGGGTTTCAGGCCCAGCATTTT
CASSQVMGGFQAQHF
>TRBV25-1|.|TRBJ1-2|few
TGTGCCTGCAGTGGCCCACAGGGAGCTAACTATGGCTACACCTTC
CACSGPQGANYGYTF
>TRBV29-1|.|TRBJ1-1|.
TGCAGCGCCAGTGTTATAAACACTGAAACTTTCTTT
CSASVINTETFF
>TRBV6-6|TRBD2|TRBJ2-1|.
TGTGCCAGCAGTTCCGAGACTAGCCACTACAATGAGCAGTTTTTC
CASSSETSHYNEQFF
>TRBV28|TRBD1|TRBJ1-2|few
TGTGCCAGCTCCCGACAGGGACTCGGCTACACCTTC
CASSRQGLGYTF
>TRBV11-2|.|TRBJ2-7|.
TGTGTCAGCAGCTTATCAGGGAACGAGGAGTACTTC
CVSSLSGNEEYF
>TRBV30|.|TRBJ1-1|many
TGTGCCTGGAGTATAAACAGAGAAGCTTTCTTT
CAWSINREAFF
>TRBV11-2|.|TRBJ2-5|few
TGTACCAGCAGCTTGGGGGGGGCGGAGACCCAGTATTTC
CTSSLGGAETQYF
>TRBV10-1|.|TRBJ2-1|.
TGCGTCAGCAGTGAAGGCTCCGGCTGGATAGGGTTGAAGTTCTTC
CVSSEGSGWIGLKFF
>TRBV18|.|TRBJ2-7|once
TGTGCCAGCTCACCTCCAAGTCAACGATACGAGCAGTACTTC
CASSPPSQRYEQYF
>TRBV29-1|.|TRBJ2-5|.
TGCAGCGCTAAAAGGGGGTTAAGAGAGACCCAGTACTTC
CSAKRGLRETQYF
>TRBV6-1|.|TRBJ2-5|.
TGTGCCAGCAGGGTATGGCTAGAATGGAGCGGTCAAGAGACCCAGTACTTC
CASRVWLEWSGQETQYF
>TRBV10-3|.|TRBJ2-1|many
TGTGCCATCAGTGAACCCACAGGGAGCTCCTACAATGAGCAGTTCTTC
CAISEPTGSSYNEQFF
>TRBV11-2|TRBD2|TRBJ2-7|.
TGTGCCAGCACGACTACTGGGCGGGAGGCAAGTGGGGAGCAGTGCTTC
CASTTTGREASGEQCF
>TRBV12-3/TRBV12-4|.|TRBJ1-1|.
TGTGCTAGTGGCTTGGTTCTACGGAACACTGAAGCTTTCTTT
CASGLVLRNTEAFF
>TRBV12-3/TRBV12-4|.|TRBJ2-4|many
TGTGCCAGCAGTTTATCGAATATTGCCAAAAACATTCAGTACTTC
CASSLSNIAKNIQYF
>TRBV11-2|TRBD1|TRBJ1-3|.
TGTGCCAGCAGCCTTCCAGGGGGAAACGCCATATATTTT
CASSLPGGNAIYF
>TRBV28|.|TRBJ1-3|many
TGTGCCAGCAGTTTAAGCGCGGGGGCAGGAAACACCATATATTTT
CASSLSAGAGNTIYF
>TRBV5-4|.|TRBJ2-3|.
TGTGCCAGCACCAGCTTTTCGTGGGGGGCAGCTTTAGGTAATACAGATACGCAGTATTTT
CASTSFSWGAALGNTDTQYF
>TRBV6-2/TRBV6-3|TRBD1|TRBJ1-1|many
TGTGCCAGCAGACCACAGGGGGTCACTGAAGCTTTCTTT
CASRPQGVTEAFF
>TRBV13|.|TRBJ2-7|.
TGTGCCAGCAGCGGCGTTGGAGTGAACTACGAGCAGTACTTC
CASSGVGVNYEQYF
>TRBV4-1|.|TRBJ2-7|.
TGCACCAGCAGCCACCCCGGGACTTACGAGCATTACTTC
CTSSHPGTYEHYF
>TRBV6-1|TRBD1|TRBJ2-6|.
TGTGCCAGCAATGAAGGACAGGGGGCCCTTGGAGCCAACGTCCCGACTTTC
CASNEGQGALGANVPTF
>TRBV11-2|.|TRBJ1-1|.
TGTGCCAGCAGCTTAGGGGACACTGAGGCTTTCTTT
CASSLGDTEAFF
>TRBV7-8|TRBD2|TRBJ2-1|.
TGTGCCAGCAGCTCCCGGAGCGGGAGGGCCTCGGTTGAGCAGTTCTTC
CASSSRSGRASVEQFF
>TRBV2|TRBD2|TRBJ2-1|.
TGTGCCAGCAGTCTCCCGGGACTAGGGCGGGACAATGAGCAGTTCTTC
CASSLPGLGRDNEQFF
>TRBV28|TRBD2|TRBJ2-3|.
TGTGCCAGCAGTTTACCCGGGACTACCATCACAGATACGCAGTATTTT
CASSLPGTTITDTQYF
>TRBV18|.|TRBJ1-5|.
TGTGCCAGCTCACCCGACCGAAATCAGCCCCAGCATTTT
CASSPDRNQPQHF
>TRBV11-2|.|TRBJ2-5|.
TGTGCCAGCAGCTGGCCCATGCGAGAAGAGACTCAGTACTTC
CASSWPMREETQYF
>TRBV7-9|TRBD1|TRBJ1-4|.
TGTGCCAGCAGCATAAGCGCAGGGGGAGCTAATGAAGAACTGTTTTTT
CASSISAGGANEELFF
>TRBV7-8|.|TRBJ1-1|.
TGTGTCAGCAGCTTGCGGGAGGCGAACACTGAAGCTTTCTTT
CVSSLREANTEAFF
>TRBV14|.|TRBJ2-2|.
TGTGCCAGCAGCTATAAACTCACAGCGAACACCGGGGAGCTGTTTTTT
CASSYKLTANTGELFF
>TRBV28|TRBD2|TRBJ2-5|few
TGTGCCAGCAGTAGACTAGCGGGGGGCGAGACCCAGTACTTC
CASSRLAGGETQYF
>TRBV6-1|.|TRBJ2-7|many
TGTGCCAGCAATTTCCAGGCAGAGTCCTCCTACGAGCAGTACTTC
CASNFQAESSYEQYF
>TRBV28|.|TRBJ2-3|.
TGTGCCAGCAGTCCCCCACATAGCACAGATACGCAGTATTTT
CASSPPHSTDTQYF
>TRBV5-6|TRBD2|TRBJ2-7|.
TGTGCCGGCAGCTCCCGGATAGCGGGCTCCTACGAGCAGCACTTC
CAGSSRIAGSYEQHF
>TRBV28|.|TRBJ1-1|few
TGTGCCAGCAGTCCTCTCCTCTCTGAAGCTTTCTTT
CASSPLLSEAFF
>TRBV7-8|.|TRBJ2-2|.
TGTGCCAGCAGCCCCTCCCAGGGGACCGGGGAGCTGTTTTTT
CASSPSQGTGELFF
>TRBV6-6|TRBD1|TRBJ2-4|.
TGTGCAAGCATTGGACGGACAGGGATCCCAGCCAAAAACATTCAGTACTTC
CASIGRTGIPAKNIQYF
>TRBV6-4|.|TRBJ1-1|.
TGTGCCAGCAGTACCCGGGCTTCGGGGAGGGAGACTGAAGCTTTCTTT
CASSTRASGRETEAFF